Detailed here is one T cell receptor beta chain. Its specificity is not known. CDR1 is SGHAT, CDR2 FQNNGV, per germline. This CDR3 contains 15 residues. V shed 5 bases and J shed 4 bases, with 12 bases lying between them. This sample is part of a study of OX40 agonist ivuxolimab in advanced cancers. Looking at the study overall: The dose of intravenous ivuxolimab that patients received every 2 weeks ranged from 0.01 to 10 mg/kg.

Study-wide results and caveats: CD4+ and CD8+ blood T cells expanded clonally by week 6 at 0.1 to 3.0 mg/kg.

Generated by immunoSEQ multiplex PCR, the TCRdb table keeps only in-frame clones and is missing some. Seen here are 68,000 or so clones, about 83% observed once, and the top ten hold 1.4%. The rearrangement uses TRBV11-2 and TRBJ2-6, with D unresolved. The sample here was CD4+ or CD8+ T cells sorted from blood, taken in a trial of the OX40 agonist ivuxolimab. The TCR originated in an adult with an advanced solid tumor such as melanoma, head and neck, liver or kidney cancer. The CDR3 region is CASSPRGTGANVLTF. CDR3 coding DNA: TGTGCCAGCAGCCCCCGCGGTACCGGGGCCAACGTCCTGACTTTC. The full variable domain, its missing parts supplied by reference TRBV11-2 and TRBJ2-6, is EAGVAQSPRYKIIEKRQSVAFWCNPISGHATLYWYQQILGQGPKLLIQFQNNGVVDDSQLPKDRFSAERLKGVDSTLKIQPAKLEDSAVYLCASSPRGTGANVLTFGAGSRLTVL.